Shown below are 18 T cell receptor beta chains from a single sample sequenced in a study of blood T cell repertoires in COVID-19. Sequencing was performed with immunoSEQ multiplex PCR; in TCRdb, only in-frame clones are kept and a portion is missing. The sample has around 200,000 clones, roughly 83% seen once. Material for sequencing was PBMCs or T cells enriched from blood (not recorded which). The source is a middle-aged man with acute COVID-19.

CDR3 bases: TGTGCCTGGAGCCTATCCGAGACCCAGTACTTC. It codes for CAWSLSETQYF. This rearrangement joins TRBV30 to TRBJ2-5; no clear D gene. CDR3 length: 11 amino acids. Trimming pared 3 bases from V and 5 bases from J, leaving 7 bases between. Germline V CDR1 and CDR2: GTSNPN, SVGIG (reference sequence).

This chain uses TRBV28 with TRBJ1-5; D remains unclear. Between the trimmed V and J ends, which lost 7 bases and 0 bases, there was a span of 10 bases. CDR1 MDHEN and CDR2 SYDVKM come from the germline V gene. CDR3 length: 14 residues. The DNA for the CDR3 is TGTGCCAGCACCCCCCCGGGTAGCAATCAGCCCCAGCATTTT. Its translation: CASTPPGSNQPQHF.

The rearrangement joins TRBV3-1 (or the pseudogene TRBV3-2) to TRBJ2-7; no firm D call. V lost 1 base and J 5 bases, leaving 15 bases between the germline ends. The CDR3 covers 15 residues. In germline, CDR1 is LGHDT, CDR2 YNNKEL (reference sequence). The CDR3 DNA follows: TGTGCCAGCAGCCAAGGGGTGGGTAGCTGGGACGAGCAGTACTTC. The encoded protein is CASSQGVGSWDEQYF.

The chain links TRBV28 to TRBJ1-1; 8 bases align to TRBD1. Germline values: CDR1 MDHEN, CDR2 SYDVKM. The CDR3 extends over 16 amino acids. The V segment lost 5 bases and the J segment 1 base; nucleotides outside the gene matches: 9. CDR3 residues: CASSTSPGQGNTEAFF. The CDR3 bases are TGTGCCAGCAGTACCAGCCCCGGACAGGGGAACACTGAAGCTTTCTTT.

CDR3 loop: CASRLEHGYTF. The CDR3 coding sequence is TGTGCCAGTAGGCTGGAGCATGGCTACACCTTC. J is TRBJ1-2 and V is TRBV19, with D unclear. The length of the CDR3 is 11 residues. V was cut by 6 bases and J by 6 bases, with 8 bases left in between. The germline V gene has CDR1 LNHDA and CDR2 SQIVND (reference sequence).

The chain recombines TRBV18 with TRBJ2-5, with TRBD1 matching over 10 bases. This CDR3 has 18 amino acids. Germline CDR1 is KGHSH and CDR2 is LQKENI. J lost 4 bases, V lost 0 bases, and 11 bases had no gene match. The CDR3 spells CASSPPIGQGGMRETQYF. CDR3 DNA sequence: TGTGCCAGCTCACCACCTATCGGACAGGGGGGGATGCGAGAGACCCAGTACTTC.

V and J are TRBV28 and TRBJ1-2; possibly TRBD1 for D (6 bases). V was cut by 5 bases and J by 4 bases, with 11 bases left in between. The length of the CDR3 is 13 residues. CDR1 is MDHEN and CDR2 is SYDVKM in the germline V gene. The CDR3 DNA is TGTGCCAGCAGTCGGACAGTTTCCTATGGCTACACCTTC. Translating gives CASSRTVSYGYTF.

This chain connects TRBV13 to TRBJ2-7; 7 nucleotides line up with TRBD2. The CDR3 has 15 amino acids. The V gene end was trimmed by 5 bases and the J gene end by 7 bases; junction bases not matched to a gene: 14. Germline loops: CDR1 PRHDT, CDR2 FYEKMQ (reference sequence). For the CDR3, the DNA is TGTGCCAGCAGCCGACCTGGGACTACGGCTACGGAGCAGTACTTC. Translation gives CASSRPGTTATEQYF.

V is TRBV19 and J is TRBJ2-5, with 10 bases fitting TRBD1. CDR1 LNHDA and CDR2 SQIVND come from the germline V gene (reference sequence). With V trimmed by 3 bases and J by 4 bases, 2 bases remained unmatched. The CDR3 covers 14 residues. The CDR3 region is CASSIGTGVETQYF. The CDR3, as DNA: TGTGCCAGTAGTATTGGGACAGGGGTAGAGACCCAGTACTTC.

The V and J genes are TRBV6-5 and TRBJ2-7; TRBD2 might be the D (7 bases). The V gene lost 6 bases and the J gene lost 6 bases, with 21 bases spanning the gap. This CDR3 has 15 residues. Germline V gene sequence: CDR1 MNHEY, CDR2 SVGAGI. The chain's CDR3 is CASRTSSGKGGEQYF. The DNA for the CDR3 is TGTGCCAGCAGGACCTCAAGCGGGAAAGGGGGCGAGCAGTACTTC.

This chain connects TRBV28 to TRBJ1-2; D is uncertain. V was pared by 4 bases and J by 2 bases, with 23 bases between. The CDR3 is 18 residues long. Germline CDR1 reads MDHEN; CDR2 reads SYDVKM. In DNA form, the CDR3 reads TGTGCCAGCAGTTACCCTACATTGGTTAACAGTGTCAACTATGGCTACACCTTC. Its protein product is CASSYPTLVNSVNYGYTF.

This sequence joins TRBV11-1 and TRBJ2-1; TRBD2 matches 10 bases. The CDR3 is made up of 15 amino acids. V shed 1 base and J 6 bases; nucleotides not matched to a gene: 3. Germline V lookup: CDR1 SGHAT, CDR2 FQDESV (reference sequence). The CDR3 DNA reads TGTGCCAGCAGCTTAGTACTAGCGGGAACCAATGAGCAGTTCTTC. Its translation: CASSLVLAGTNEQFF. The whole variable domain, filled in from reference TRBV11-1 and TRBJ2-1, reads EAEVAQSPRYKITEKSQAVAFWCDPISGHATLYWYRQILGQGPELLVQFQDESVVDDSQLPKDRFSAERLKGVDSTLKIQPAELGDSAMYLCASSLVLAGTNEQFFGPGTRLTVL.

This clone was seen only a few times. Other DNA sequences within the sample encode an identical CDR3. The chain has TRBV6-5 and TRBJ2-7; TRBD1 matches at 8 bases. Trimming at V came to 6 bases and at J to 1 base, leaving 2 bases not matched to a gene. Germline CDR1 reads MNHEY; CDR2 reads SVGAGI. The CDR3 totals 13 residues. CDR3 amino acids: CASRRQGSYEQYF. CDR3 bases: TGTGCCAGCAGACGACAGGGGTCCTACGAGCAGTACTTC.

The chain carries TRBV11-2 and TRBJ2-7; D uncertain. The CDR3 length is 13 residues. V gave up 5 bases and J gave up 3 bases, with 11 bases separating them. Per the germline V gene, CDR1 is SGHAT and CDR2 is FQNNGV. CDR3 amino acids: CASSQAPNYEQYF. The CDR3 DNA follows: TGTGCCAGCAGCCAAGCACCGAACTACGAGCAGTACTTC.

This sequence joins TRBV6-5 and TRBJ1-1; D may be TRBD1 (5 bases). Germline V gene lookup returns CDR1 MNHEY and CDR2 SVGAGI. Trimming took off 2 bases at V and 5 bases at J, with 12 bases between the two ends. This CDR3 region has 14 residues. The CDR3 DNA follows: TGTGCCAGCAGTTACGGGGGGGAAGGAACTGAAGCTTTCTTT. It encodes CASSYGGEGTEAFF.

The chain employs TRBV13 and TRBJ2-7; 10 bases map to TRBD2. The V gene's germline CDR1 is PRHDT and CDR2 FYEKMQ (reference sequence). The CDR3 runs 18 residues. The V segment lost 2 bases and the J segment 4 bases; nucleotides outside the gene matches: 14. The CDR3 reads CASSLKRGVTSGAYEQYF. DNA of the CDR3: TGTGCCAGCAGCTTAAAAAGGGGGGTTACTAGCGGGGCTTACGAGCAGTACTTC.

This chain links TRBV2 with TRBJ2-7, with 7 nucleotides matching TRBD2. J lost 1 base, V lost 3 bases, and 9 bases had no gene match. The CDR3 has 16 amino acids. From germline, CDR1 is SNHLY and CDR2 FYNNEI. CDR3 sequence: CASSDGAGVTSYEQYF. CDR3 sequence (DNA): TGTGCCAGCAGTGACGGGGCGGGAGTGACGTCCTACGAGCAGTACTTC.

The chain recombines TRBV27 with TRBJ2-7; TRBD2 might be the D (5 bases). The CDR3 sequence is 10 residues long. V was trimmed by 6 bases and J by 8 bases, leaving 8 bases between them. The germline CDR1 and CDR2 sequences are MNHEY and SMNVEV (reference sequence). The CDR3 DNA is TGTGCCAGCAGGGGAGCCCAGCAGTACTTC. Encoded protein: CASRGAQQYF.